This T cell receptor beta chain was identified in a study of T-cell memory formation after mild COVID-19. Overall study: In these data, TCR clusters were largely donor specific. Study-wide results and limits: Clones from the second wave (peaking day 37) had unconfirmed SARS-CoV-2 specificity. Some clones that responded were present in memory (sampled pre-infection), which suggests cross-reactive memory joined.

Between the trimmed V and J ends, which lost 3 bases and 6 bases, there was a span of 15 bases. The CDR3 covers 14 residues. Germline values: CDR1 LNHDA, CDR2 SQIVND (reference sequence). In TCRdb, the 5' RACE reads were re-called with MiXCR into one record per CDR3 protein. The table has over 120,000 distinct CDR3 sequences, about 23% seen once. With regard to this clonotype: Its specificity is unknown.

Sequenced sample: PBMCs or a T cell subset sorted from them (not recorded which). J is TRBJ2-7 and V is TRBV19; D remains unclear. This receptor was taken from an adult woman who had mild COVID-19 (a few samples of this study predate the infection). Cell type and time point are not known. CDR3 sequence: CASSMGNVLTEQYF. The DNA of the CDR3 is TGTGCCAGTAGTATGGGAAACGTTTTGACCGAGCAGTACTTC.